This entry lists 3 T cell receptor beta chains sequenced from one sample in a study of shared clonotypes between healthy human individuals. Repertoires were generated with immunoSEQ multiplex PCR, while TCRdb's copy carries only in-frame clones and drops some. This table holds 450,000 to 500,000 clones, about 80% found once. Source material: PBMCs. These receptors were taken from a woman in her forties in good health. Some clones in this sample may be carry-over from other donors' samples.

J is TRBJ2-1 and V is TRBV29-1; D possibly corresponds to TRBD1 (5 bases). This CDR3 has 13 residues. Per the germline V gene, CDR1 is SQVTM and CDR2 is ANQGSEA. V lost 4 bases and J lost 3, with 10 bases in between. The DNA for the CDR3 is TGCAGCGTTGGGGGCGGCAGCTACAATGAGCAGTTCTTC. As protein: CSVGGGSYNEQFF.

The CDR3 DNA follows: TGTGCCAGCAGCTCAGGGAGGGAGACCCAGTACTTC. It codes for CASSSGRETQYF. The chain couples TRBV9 to TRBJ2-5; the D gene is possibly TRBD2 (6 bases). This CDR3 region has 12 residues. The germline V gene encodes CDR1 SGDLS and CDR2 YYNGEE. Trimming pared 4 bases from V and 5 bases from J, leaving 9 bases between.

The V gene is TRBV9, the J gene TRBJ2-3; D gene unclear. There are 16 residues in the CDR3. V was pared by 4 bases and J by 1 base, with 16 bases between. Looked up from germline, CDR1 is SGDLS and CDR2 is YYNGEE. As DNA, the CDR3 is TGTGCCAGCAGCTCCCGGGCGCTTAAGGGCACAGATACGCAGTATTTT. The encoded protein is CASSSRALKGTDTQYF. Using reference TRBV9 and TRBJ2-3 for the parts outside the CDR3, the full variable domain is DSGVTQTPKHLITATGQRVTLRCSPRSGDLSVYWYQQSLDQGLQFLIQYYNGEERAKGNILERFSAQQFPDLHSELNLSSLELGDSALYFCASSSRALKGTDTQYFGPGTRLTVL.